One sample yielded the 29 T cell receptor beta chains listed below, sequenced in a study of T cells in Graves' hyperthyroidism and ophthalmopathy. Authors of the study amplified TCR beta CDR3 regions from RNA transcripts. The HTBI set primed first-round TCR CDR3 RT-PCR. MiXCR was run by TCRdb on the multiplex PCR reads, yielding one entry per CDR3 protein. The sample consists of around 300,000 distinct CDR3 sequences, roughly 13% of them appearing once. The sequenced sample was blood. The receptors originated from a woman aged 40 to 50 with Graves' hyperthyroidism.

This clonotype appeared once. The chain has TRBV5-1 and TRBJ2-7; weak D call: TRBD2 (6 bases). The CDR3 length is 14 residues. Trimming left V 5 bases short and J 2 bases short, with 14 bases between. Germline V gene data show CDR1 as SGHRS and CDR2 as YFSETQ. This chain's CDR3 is CASRDTGGAYEQYF. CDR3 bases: TGCGCCAGCAGAGATACAGGAGGGGCCTACGAGCAGTACTTC. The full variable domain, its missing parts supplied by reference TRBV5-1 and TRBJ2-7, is KAGVTQTPRYLIKTRGQQVTLSCSPISGHRSVSWYQQTPGQGLQFLFEYFSETQRNKGNFPGRFSGRQFSNSRSEMNVSTLELGDSALYLCASRDTGGAYEQYFGPGTRLTVT.

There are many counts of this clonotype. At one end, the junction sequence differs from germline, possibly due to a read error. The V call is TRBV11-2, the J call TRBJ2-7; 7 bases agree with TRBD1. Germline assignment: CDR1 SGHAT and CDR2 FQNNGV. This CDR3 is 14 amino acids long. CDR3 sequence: CASSVDRDSYEQYF. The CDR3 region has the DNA TGTGCCAGCAGCGTAGACAGGGACTCCTACGAGCAGTACTTC.

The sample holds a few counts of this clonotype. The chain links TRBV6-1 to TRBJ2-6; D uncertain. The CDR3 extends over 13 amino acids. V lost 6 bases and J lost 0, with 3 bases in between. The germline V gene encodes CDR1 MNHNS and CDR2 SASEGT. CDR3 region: CASRGSGANVLTF. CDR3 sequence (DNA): TGTGCCAGCAGGGGCTCTGGGGCCAACGTCCTGACTTTC.

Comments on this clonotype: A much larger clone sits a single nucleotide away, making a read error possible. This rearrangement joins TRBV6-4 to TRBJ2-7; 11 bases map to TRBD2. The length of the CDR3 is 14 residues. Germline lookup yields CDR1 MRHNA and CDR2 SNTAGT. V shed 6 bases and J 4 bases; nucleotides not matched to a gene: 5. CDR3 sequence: CASSQGLAGYEQYF. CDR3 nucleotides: TGTGCCAGCAGCCAAGGACTAGCGGGTTACGAGCAGTACTTC.

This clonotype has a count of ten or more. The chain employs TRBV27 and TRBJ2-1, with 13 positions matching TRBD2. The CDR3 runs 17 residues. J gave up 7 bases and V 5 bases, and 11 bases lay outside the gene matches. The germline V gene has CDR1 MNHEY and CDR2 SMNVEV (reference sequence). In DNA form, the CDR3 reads TGTGCCAGCAGTGACTCACGGACTAGCGGGAGTCGGAATGAGCAGTTCTTC. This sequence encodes CASSDSRTSGSRNEQFF.

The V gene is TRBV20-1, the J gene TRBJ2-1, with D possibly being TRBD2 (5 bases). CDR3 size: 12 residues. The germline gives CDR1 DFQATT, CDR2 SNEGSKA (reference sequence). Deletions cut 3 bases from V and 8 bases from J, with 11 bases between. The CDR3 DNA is TGCAGTGCTAGTCTGGAGGTCGATGAGCAGTTCTTC. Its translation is CSASLEVDEQFF.

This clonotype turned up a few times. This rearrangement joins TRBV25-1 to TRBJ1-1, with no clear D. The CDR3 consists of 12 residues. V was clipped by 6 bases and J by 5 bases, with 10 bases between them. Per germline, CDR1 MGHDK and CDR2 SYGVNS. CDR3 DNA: TGTGCCAGCAGGGGCTTCAGGACTGAAGCTTTCTTT. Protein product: CASRGFRTEAFF.

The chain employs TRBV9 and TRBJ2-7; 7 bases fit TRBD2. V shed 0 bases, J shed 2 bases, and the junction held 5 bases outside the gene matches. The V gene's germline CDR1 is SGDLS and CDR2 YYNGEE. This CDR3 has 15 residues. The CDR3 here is CASSVGGGRPYEQYF. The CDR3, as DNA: TGTGCCAGCAGCGTAGGGGGGGGGAGACCCTACGAGCAGTACTTC.

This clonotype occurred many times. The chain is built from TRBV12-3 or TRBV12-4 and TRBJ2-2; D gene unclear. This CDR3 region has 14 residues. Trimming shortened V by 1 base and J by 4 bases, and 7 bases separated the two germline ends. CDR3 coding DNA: TGTGCCAGCAGTTTAGGCGGAGTCACCGGGGAGCTGTTTTTT. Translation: CASSLGGVTGELFF.

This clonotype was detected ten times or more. In nucleotides, the CDR3 is TGTGCCAGCAGCCTAGGCTTGGGCATAGCTAACTATGGCTACACCTTC. Its protein is CASSLGLGIANYGYTF. The chain is built from TRBV12-3 or TRBV12-4 and TRBJ1-2; D not resolved. Trimming took off 6 bases at V and 0 bases at J, with 17 bases between the two ends. The CDR3 length is 16 residues.

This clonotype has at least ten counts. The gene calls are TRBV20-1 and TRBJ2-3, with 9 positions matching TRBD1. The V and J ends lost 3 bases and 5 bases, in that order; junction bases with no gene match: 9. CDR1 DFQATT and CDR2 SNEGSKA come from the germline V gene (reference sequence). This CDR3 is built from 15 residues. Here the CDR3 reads CSASGGQGKRDTQYF. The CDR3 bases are TGCAGTGCTAGCGGAGGACAGGGGAAACGAGATACGCAGTATTTT.

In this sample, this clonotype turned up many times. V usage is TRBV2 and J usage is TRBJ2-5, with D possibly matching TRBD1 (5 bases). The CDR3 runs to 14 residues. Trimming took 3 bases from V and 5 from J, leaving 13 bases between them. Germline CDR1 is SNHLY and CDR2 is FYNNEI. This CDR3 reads CASSDRRAWETQYF. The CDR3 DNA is TGTGCCAGCAGTGACCGCAGGGCTTGGGAGACCCAGTACTTC.

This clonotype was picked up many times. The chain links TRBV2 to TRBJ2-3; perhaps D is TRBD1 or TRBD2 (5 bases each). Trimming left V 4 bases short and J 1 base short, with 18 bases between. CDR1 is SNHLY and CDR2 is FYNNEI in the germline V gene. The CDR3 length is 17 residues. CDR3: CASSGGRQRRGTDTQYF. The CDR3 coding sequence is TGTGCCAGCAGTGGAGGCAGACAGCGGCGGGGCACAGATACGCAGTATTTT.

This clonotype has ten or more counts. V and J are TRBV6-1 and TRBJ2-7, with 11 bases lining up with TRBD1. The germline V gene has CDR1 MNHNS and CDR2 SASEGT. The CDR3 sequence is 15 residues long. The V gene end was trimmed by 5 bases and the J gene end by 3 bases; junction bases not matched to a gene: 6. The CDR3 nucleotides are TGTGCCAGCAGTCCTACGGGACAGGGGGACTACGAGCAGTACTTC. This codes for CASSPTGQGDYEQYF.

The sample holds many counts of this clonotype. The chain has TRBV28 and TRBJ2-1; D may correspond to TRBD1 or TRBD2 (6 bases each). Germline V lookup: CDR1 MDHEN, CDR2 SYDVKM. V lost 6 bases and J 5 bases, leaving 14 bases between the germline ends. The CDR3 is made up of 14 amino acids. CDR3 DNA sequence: TGTGCCAGCAGCCCGGGGGCAGTAGACAATGAGCAGTTCTTC. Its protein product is CASSPGAVDNEQFF.

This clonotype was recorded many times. The CDR3 loop is CAIRQDRANQPQHF. The CDR3 bases are TGTGCCATCAGACAGGACAGGGCTAATCAGCCCCAGCATTTT. The chain is built from TRBV10-3 and TRBJ1-5; 8 positions agree with TRBD1. Germline CDR1 reads ENHRY; CDR2 reads SYGVKD. CDR3 size: 14 residues. V lost 6 bases, J lost 4 bases, and 5 bases stayed unmatched.

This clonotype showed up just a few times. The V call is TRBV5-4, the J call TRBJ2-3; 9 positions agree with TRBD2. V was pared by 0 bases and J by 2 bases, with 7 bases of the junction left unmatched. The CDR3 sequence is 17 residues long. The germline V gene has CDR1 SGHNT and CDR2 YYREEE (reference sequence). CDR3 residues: CASSLGGAGGLTDTQYF. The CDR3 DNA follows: TGTGCCAGCAGCTTGGGAGGAGCGGGAGGACTCACAGATACGCAGTATTTT.

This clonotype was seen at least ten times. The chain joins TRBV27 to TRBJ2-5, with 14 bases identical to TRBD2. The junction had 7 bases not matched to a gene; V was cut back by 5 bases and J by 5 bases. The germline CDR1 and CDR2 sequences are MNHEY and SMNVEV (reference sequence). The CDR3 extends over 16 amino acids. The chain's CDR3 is CASSIGTSGRGETQYF. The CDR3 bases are TGTGCCAGCAGTATCGGGACTAGCGGGAGAGGGGAGACCCAGTACTTC.

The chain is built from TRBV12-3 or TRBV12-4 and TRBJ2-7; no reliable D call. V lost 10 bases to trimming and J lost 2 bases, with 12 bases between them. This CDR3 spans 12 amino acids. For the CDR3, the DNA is TGTGCCACCCCCCCCAGGACCTACGAGCAGTACTTC. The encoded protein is CATPPRTYEQYF.

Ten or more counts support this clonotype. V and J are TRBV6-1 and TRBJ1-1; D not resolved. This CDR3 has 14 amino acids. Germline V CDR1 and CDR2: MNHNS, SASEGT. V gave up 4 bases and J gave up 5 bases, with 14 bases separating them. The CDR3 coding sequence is TGTGCCAGCAGTGGGCGGCCCGAGCATACTGAAGCTTTCTTT. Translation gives CASSGRPEHTEAFF.

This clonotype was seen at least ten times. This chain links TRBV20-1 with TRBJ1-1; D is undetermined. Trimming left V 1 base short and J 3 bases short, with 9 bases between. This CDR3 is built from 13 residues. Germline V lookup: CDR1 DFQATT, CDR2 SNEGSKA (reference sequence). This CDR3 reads CSARGGVYTEAFF. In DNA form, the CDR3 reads TGCAGTGCTAGAGGGGGAGTATACACTGAAGCTTTCTTT.

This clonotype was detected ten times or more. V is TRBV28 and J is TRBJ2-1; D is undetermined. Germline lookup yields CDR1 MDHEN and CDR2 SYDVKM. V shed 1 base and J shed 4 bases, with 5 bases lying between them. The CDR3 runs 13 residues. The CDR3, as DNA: TGTGCCAGCAGTTTATCCAGATACAATGAGCAGTTCTTC. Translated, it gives CASSLSRYNEQFF.

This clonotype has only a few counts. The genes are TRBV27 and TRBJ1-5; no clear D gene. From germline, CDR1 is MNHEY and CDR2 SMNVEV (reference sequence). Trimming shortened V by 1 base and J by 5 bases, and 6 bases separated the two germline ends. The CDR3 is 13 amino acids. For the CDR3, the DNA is TGTGCCAGCAGTTTATATGCGGATCAGCCCCAGCATTTT. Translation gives CASSLYADQPQHF.

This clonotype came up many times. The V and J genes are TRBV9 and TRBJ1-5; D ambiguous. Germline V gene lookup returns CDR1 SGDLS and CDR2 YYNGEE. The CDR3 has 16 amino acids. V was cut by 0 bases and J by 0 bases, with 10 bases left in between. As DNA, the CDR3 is TGTGCCAGCAGCGTAGGGTGGGGTCCTAGCAATCAGCCCCAGCATTTT. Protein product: CASSVGWGPSNQPQHF.

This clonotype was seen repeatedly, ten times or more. The CDR3 DNA reads as TGTGCCAGCAGCCTCCCCCCGGGACAGGGCTACGAGCAGTACTTC. This codes for CASSLPPGQGYEQYF. The V and J genes are TRBV7-9 and TRBJ2-7; TRBD1 aligns across 9 bases. V lost 5 bases and J lost 3; bases outside the gene matches: 8. Germline-derived CDR1 and CDR2 are SEHNR and FQNEAQ (reference sequence). This CDR3 contains 15 residues.

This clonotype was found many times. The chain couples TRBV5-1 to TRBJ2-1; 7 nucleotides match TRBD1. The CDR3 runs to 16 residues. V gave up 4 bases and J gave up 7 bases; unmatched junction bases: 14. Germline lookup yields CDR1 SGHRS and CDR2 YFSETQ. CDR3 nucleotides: TGCGCCAGCAGCCTCGACAGGGACGGGTTGTGGAATGAGCAGTTCTTC. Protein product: CASSLDRDGLWNEQFF. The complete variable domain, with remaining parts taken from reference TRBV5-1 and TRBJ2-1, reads KAGVTQTPRYLIKTRGQQVTLSCSPISGHRSVSWYQQTPGQGLQFLFEYFSETQRNKGNFPGRFSGRQFSNSRSEMNVSTLELGDSALYLCASSLDRDGLWNEQFFGPGTRLTVL.

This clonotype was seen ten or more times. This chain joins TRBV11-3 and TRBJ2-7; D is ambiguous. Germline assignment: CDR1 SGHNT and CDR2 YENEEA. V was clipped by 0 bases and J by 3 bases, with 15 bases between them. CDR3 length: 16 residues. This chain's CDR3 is CASSLDPGEWGYEQYF. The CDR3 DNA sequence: TGTGCCAGCAGCTTAGATCCTGGAGAGTGGGGCTACGAGCAGTACTTC.

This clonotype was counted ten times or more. CDR3 coding DNA: TGTGCCAGCAGCCAAGGACAGGGGCGCCACGAGCAGTACTTC. This translates into CASSQGQGRHEQYF. The genes are TRBV3-1 and TRBJ2-7; 8 nucleotides agree with TRBD1. Per the germline V gene, CDR1 is LGHDT and CDR2 is YNNKEL (reference sequence). Trimming removed 1 base from V and 5 bases from J; junction bases left unmatched: 4. CDR3 size: 14 residues.

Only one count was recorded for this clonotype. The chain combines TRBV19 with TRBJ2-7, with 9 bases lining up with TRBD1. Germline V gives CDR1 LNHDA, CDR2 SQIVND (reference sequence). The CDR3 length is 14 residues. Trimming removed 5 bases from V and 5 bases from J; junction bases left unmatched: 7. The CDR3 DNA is TGTGCCAGTAGTCTCTACAGGGGGCCAAACGAGCAGTACTTC. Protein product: CASSLYRGPNEQYF. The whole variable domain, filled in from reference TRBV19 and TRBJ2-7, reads DGGITQSPKYLFRKEGQNVTLSCEQNLNHDAMYWYRQDPGQGLRLIYYSQIVNDFQKGDIAEGYSVSREKKESFPLTVTSAQKNPTAFYLCASSLYRGPNEQYFGPGTRLTVT.